The entry below describes one T cell receptor beta chain. Its antigen is still unknown. V was clipped by 8 bases and J by 2 bases, with 8 bases between them. This CDR3 has 12 amino acids. This entry is derived from a study of cytomegalovirus exposure and HLA in healthy donors. PCR primers comprised 60 Vbeta and 13 Jbeta primers. Clones were sequenced by immunoSEQ multiplex PCR, and TCRdb holds only the in-frame ones, with some missing. The sample lists approximately 86,000 clones, roughly 70% seen once, with around 2.9% in the top ten. Study conclusions and caveats: It emerged from a later analysis that several of the most significant clusters appeared to be linked to common viral pathogens.

The specimen was PBMCs. The genes are TRBV5-3 and TRBJ2-1; D perhaps matches TRBD2 (6 bases). TRBV5-3 is placed among ORFs of uncertain function. The source of this sequence is a man between 40 and 49 years old in good health and CMV-seronegative. The CDR3 DNA reads TGTGCCAGGGGGGAGGCCTACAATGAGCAGTTCTTC. Amino acids: CARGEAYNEQFF.